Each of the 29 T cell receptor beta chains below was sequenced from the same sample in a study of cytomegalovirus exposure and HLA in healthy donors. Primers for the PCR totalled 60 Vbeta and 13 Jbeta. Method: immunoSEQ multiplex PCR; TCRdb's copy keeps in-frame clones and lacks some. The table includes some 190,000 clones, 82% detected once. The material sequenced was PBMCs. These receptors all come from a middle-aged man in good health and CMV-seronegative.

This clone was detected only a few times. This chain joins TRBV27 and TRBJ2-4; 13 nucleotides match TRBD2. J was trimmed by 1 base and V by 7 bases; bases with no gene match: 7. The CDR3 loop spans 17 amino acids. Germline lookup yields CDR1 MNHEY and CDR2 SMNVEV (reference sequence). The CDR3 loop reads CASIGTSGTGAKNIQYF. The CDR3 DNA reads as TGTGCCAGCATCGGGACTAGCGGGACGGGGGCCAAAAACATTCAGTACTTC.

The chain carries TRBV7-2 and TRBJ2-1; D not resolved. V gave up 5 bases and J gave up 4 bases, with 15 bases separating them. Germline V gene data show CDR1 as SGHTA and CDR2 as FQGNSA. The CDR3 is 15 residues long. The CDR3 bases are TGTGCCAGCAGCCCATCTAGAGGTAGTTACAATGAGCAGTTCTTC. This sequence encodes CASSPSRGSYNEQFF.

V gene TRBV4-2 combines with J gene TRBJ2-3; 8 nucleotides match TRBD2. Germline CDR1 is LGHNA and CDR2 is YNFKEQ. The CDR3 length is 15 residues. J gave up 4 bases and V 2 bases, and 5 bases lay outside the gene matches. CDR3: CASSQRRGDSDTQYF. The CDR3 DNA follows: TGTGCCAGCAGCCAACGGCGGGGGGATTCAGATACGCAGTATTTT.

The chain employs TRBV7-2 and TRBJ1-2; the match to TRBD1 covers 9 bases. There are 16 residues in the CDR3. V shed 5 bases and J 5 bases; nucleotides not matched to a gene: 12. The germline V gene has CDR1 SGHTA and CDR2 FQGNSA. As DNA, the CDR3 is TGTGCCAGCAGCCAGAGCCCCACAGGGGGCCAGTATGGCTACACCTTC. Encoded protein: CASSQSPTGGQYGYTF.

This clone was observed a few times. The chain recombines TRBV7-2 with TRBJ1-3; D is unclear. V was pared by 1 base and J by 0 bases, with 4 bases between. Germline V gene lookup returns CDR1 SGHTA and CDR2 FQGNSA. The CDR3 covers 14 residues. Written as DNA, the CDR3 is TGTGCCAGCAGCTTAGGGCCCTCTGGAAACACCATATATTTT. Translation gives CASSLGPSGNTIYF.

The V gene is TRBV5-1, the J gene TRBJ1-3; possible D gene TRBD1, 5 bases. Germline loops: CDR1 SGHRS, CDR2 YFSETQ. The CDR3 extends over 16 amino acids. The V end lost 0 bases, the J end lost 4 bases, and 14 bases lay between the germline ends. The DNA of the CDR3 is TGCGCCAGCAGCTTGGTTCCAGGGCTTTACGGAAACACCATATATTTT. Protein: CASSLVPGLYGNTIYF.

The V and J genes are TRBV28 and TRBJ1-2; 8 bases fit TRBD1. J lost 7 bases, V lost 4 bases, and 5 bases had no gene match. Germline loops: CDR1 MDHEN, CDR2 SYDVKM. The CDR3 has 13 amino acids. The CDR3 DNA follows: TGTGCCAGCAGTTCGCAGGGGGCGCGTGGCTACACCTTC. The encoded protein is CASSSQGARGYTF.

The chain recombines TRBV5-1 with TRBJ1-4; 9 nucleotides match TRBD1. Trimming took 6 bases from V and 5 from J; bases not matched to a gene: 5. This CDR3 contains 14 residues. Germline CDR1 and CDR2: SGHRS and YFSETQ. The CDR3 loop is CASTPGTGNEKLFF. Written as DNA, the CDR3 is TGCGCCAGCACCCCCGGGACAGGGAATGAAAAACTGTTTTTT.

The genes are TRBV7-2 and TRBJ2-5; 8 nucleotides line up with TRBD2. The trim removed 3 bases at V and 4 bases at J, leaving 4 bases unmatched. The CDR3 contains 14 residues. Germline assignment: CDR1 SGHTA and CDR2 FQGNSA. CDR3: CASSFAGGVETQYF. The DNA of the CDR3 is TGTGCCAGCAGCTTTGCGGGGGGTGTAGAGACCCAGTACTTC.

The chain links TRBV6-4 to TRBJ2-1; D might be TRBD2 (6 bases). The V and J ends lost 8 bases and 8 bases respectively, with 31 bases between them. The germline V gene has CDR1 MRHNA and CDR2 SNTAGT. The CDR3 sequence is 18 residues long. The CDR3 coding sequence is TGTGCCAGCGCAAAGGAAGTACTTAGCGGCAGTTCGGTGGATGAGCAGTTCTTC. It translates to CASAKEVLSGSSVDEQFF.

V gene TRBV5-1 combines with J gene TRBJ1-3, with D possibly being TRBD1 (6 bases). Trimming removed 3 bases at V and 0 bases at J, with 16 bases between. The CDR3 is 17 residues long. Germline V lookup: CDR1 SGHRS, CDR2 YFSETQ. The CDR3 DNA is TGCGCCAGCAGCTCCCAAACGGGACAACTCTCTGGAAACACCATATATTTT. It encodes CASSSQTGQLSGNTIYF. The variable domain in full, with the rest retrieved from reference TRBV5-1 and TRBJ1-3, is KAGVTQTPRYLIKTRGQQVTLSCSPISGHRSVSWYQQTPGQGLQFLFEYFSETQRNKGNFPGRFSGRQFSNSRSEMNVSTLELGDSALYLCASSSQTGQLSGNTIYFGEGSWLTVV.

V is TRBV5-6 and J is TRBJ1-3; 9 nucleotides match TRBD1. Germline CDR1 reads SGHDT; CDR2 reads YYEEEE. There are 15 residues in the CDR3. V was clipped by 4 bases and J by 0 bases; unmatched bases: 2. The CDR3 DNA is TGTGCCAGCAGCCTGGACAGGGGCTCTGGAAACACCATATATTTT. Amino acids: CASSLDRGSGNTIYF.

The DNA for the CDR3 is TGTGCCAGCACCCACCAGGGGGCCAAATTAGAGTACAATGAGCAGTTCTTC. Protein sequence: CASTHQGAKLEYNEQFF. The rearrangement uses TRBV28 and TRBJ2-1, with TRBD1 matching over 8 bases. The CDR3 has 17 amino acids. The V and J ends lost 7 bases and 4 bases, in that order; junction bases with no gene match: 15. The germline gives CDR1 MDHEN, CDR2 SYDVKM.

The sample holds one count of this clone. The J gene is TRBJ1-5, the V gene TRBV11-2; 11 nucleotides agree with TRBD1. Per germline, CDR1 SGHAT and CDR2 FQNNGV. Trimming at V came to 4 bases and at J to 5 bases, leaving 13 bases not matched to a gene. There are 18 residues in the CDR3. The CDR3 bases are TGTGCCAGCAGCTCCGGCCGGACAGGGGGCTTTGGTGATCAGCCCCAGCATTTT. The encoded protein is CASSSGRTGGFGDQPQHF.

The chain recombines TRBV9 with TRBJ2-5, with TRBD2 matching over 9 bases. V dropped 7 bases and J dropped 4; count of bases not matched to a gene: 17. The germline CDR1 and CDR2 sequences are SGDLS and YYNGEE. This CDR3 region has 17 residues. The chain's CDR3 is CASSPGGLAGSRETQYF. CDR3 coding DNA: TGTGCCAGCTCCCCGGGGGGGCTAGCGGGATCAAGAGAGACCCAGTACTTC.

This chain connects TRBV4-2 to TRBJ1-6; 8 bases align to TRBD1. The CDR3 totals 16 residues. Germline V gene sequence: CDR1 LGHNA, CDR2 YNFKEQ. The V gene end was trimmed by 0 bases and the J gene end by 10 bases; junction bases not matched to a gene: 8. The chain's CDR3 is CASSQDHNRGESPLHF. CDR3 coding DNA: TGTGCCAGCAGCCAAGATCACAACAGGGGGGAATCACCCCTCCACTTT.

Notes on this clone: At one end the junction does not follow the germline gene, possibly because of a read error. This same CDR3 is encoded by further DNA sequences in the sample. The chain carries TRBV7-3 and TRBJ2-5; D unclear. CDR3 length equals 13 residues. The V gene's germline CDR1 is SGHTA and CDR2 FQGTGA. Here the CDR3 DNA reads TGTGCCAGCAGCTTATCGGTCGGAGAGACCCAATACTTC. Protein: CASSLSVGETQYF.

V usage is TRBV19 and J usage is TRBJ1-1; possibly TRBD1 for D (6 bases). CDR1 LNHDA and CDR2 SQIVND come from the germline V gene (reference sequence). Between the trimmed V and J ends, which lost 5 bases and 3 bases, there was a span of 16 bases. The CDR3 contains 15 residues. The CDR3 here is CASSAYRELDTEAFF. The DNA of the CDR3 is TGTGCCAGTAGTGCCTACAGGGAATTGGACACTGAAGCTTTCTTT.

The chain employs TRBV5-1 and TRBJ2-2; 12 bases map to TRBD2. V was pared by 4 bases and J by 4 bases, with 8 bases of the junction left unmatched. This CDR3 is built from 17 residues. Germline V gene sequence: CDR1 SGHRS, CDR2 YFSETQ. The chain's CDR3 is CASSLKTSGGITGELFF. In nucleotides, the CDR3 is TGCGCCAGCAGCCTTAAGACTAGCGGGGGTATCACCGGGGAGCTGTTTTTT.

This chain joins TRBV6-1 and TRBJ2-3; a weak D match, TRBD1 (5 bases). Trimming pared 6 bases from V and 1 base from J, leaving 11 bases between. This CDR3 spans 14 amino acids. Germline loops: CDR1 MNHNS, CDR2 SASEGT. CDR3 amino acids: CASRTDEGTDTQYF. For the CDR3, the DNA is TGTGCCAGCAGGACAGACGAGGGCACAGATACGCAGTATTTT.

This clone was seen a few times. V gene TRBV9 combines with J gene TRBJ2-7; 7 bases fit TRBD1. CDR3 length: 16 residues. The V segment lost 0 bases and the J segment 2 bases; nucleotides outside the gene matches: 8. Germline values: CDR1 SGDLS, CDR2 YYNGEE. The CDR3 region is CASSVATGAPTYEQYF. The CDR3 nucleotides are TGTGCCAGCAGCGTAGCTACAGGGGCCCCTACCTACGAGCAGTACTTC.

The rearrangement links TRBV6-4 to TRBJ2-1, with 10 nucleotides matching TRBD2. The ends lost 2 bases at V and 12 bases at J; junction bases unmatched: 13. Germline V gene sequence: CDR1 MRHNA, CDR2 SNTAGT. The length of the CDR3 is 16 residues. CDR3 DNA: TGTGCCAGCAGTGACCCGGTCGGGACTAGCGTTACCATGCAGTTCTTC. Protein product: CASSDPVGTSVTMQFF.

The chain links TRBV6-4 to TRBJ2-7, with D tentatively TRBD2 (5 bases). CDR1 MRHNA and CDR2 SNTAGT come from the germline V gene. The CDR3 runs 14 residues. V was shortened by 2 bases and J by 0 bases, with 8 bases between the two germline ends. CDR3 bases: TGTGCCAGCAGTGACGCAGGACTCTCCTACGAGCAGTACTTC. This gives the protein CASSDAGLSYEQYF.

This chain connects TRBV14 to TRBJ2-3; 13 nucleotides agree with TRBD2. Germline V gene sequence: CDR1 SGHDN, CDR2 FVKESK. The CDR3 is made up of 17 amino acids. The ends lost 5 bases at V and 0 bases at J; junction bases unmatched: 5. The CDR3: CASSSWTSGGSTDTQYF. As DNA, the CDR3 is TGTGCCAGCAGCTCCTGGACTAGCGGGGGTAGCACAGATACGCAGTATTTT.

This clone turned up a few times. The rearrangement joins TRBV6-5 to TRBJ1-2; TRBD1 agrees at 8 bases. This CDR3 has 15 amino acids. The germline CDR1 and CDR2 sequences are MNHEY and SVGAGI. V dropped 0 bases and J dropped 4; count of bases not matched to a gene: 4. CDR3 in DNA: TGTGCCAGCAGTTACTCGACAGGGGTGGGCTATGGCTACACCTTC. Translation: CASSYSTGVGYGYTF.

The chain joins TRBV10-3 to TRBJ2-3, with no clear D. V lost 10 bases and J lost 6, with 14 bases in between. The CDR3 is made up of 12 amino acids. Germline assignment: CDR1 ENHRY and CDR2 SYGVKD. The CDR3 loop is CATWSGLDTQYF. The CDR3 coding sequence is TGTGCCACCTGGAGTGGGTTGGATACGCAGTATTTT.

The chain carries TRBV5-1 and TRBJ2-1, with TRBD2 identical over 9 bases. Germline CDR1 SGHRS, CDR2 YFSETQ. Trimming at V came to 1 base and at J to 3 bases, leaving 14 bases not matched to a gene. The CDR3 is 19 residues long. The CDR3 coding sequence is TGCGCCAGCAGCTTGCCCTCAGCGGGAGGCAAACTTCTCTACAATGAGCAGTTCTTC. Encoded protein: CASSLPSAGGKLLYNEQFF.

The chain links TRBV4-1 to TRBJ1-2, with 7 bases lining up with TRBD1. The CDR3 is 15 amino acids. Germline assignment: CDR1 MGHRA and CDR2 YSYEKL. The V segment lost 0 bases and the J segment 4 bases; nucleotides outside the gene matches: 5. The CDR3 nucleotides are TGCGCCAGCAGCCAAGAAAGGACAGGTCCCTATGGCTACACCTTC. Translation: CASSQERTGPYGYTF.

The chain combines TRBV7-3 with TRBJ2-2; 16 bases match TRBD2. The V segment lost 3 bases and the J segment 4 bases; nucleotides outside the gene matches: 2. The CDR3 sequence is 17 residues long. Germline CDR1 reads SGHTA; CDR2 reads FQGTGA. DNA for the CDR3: TGTGCCAGCAGCTTGGGACTAGCGGGAGGGACCACCGGGGAGCTGTTTTTT. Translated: CASSLGLAGGTTGELFF.